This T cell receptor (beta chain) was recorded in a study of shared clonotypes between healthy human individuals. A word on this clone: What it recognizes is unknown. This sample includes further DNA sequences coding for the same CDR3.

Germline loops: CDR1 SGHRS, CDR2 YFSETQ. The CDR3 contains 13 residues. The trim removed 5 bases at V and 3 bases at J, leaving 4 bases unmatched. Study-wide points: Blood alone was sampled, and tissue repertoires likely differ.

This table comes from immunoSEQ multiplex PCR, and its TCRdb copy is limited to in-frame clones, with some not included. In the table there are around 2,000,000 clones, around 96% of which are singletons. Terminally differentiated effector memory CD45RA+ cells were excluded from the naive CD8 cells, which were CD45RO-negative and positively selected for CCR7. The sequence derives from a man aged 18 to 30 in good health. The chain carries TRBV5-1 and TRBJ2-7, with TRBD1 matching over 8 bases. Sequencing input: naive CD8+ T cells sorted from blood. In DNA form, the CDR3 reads TGCGCCAGCAGTCCCGACAGGGGCTACGAGCAGTACTTC. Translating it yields CASSPDRGYEQYF. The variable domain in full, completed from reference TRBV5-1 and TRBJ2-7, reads KAGVTQTPRYLIKTRGQQVTLSCSPISGHRSVSWYQQTPGQGLQFLFEYFSETQRNKGNFPGRFSGRQFSNSRSEMNVSTLELGDSALYLCASSPDRGYEQYFGPGTRLTVT.